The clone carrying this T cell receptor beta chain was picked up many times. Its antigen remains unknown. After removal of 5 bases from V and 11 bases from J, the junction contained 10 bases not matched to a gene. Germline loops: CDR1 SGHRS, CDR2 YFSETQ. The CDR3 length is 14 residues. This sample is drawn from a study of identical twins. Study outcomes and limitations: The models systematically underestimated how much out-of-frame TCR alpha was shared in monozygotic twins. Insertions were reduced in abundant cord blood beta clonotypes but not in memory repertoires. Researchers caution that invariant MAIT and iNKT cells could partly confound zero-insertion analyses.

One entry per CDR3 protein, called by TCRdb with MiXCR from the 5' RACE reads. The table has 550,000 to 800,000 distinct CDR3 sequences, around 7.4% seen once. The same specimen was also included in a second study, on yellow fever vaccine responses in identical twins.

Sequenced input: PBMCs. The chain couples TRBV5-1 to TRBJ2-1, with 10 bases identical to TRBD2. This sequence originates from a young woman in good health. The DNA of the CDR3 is TGCGCCAGCAGAGAAGCGGGAGGGCCTATTAAGCAGTTCTTC. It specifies CASREAGGPIKQFF.